Shown below are 4 T cell receptor beta chains from a single sample sequenced in a study of blood T cell repertoires in COVID-19. The method was immunoSEQ multiplex PCR; TCRdb's version includes in-frame clones alone and lacks a portion of them. The sample has about 99,000 clones; 79% are singletons. The sample comprised peripheral blood. The receptors originated from a woman of 80 years or more with active or convalescent COVID-19.

The chain combines TRBV11-2 with TRBJ2-5; the match to TRBD1 covers 11 bases. Trimming removed 5 bases from V and 4 bases from J; junction bases left unmatched: 6. The CDR3 loop spans 15 amino acids. CDR1 and CDR2 from the germline V gene are SGHAT and FQNNGV. The CDR3 region has the DNA TGTGCCAGCAGCCTTGGACAGGGGGCTGGAGAGACCCAGTACTTC. It specifies CASSLGQGAGETQYF.

This clone appeared once. The chain couples TRBV10-2 to TRBJ2-3; D is undetermined. CDR3 length: 12 amino acids. CDR1 and CDR2 (germline): WSHSY, SAAADI. The V and J ends lost 3 bases and 2 bases respectively, with 3 bases between them. CDR3 nucleotide sequence: TGCGCCAGCAGTGACCACACAGATACGCAGTATTTT. Translation: CASSDHTDTQYF.

The chain employs TRBV29-1 and TRBJ1-2; D is possibly TRBD1 (6 bases). Looked up from germline, CDR1 is SQVTM and CDR2 is ANQGSEA. The ends were cut back, 1 base at V and 6 bases at J, with 12 bases in the middle. The CDR3 consists of 13 residues. DNA for the CDR3: TGCAGCGTTGAAGTCAGCAGGGGAGATGGCTACACCTTC. It specifies CSVEVSRGDGYTF.

In this sample, this clone turned up a few times. This chain links TRBV15 with TRBJ2-7; D gene ambiguous. V lost 0 bases, J lost 7 bases, and 13 bases lay in between. CDR1 LNHNV and CDR2 YYDKDF come from the germline V gene (reference sequence). CDR3 size: 14 residues. This chain's CDR3 is CATSRDIGSREQYF. CDR3 coding DNA: TGTGCCACCAGCAGAGATATCGGGTCCCGTGAGCAGTACTTC.